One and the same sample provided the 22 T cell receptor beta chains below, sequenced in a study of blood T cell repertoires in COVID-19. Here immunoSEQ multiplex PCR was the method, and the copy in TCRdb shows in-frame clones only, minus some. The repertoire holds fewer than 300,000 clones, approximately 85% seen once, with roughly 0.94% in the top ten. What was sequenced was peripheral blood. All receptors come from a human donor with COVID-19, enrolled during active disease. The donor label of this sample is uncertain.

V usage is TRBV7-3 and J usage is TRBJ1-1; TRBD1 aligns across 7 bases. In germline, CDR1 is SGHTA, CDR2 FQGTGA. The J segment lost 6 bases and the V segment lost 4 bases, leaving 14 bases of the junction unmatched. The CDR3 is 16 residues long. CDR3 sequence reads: CASSSRRRDSGAEAFF. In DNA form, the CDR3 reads TGTGCCAGCAGCTCCCGGAGGAGGGACAGTGGCGCTGAAGCTTTCTTT.

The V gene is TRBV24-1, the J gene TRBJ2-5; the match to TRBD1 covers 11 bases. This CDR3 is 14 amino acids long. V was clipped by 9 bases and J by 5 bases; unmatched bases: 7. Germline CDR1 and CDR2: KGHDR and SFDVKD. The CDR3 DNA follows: TGTGCCACCCGAGGACAGGGGGCTTTGGAGACCCAGTACTTC. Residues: CATRGQGALETQYF.

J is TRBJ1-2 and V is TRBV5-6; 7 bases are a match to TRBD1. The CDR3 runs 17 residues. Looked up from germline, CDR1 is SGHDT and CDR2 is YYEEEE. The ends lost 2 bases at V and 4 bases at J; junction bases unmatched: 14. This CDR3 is CASSFGGWDSLPYGYTF. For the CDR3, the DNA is TGTGCCAGCAGCTTTGGAGGTTGGGACAGTCTTCCCTATGGCTACACCTTC. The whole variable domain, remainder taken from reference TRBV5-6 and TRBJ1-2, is DAGVTQSPTHLIKTRGQQVTLRCSPKSGHDTVSWYQQALGQGPQFIFQYYEEEERQRGNFPDRFSGHQFPNYSSELNVNALLLGDSALYLCASSFGGWDSLPYGYTFGSGTRLTVV.

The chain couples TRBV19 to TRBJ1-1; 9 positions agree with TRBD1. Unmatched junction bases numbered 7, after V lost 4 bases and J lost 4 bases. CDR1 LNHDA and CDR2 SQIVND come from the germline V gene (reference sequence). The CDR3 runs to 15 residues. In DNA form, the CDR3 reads TGTGCCAGTAGTAAAGCCAGACAGGGGGTCACTGAAGCTTTCTTT. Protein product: CASSKARQGVTEAFF.

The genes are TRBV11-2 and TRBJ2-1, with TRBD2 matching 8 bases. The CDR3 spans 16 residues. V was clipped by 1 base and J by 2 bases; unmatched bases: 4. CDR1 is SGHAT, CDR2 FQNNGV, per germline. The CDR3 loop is CASSLGGLGPYNEQFF. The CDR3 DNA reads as TGTGCCAGCAGCTTAGGGGGACTAGGTCCCTACAATGAGCAGTTCTTC.

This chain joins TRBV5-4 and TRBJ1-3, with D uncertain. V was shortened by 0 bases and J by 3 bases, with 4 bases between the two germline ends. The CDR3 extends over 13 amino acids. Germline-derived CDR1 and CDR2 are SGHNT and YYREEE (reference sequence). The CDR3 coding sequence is TGTGCCAGCAGCTTGGGAGGTGGAAACACCATATATTTT. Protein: CASSLGGGNTIYF.

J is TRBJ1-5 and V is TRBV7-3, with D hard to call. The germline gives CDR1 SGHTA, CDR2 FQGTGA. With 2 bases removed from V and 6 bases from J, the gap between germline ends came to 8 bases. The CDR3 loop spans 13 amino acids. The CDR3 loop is CASSLYPGQPQHF. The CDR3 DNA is TGTGCCAGCAGCTTATATCCGGGTCAGCCCCAGCATTTT.

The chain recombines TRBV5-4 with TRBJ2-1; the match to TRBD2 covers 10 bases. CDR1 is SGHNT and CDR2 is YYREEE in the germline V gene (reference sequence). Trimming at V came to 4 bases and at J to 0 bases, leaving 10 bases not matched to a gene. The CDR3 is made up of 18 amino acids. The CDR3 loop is CASSKGLAPDSSYNEQFF. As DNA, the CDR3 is TGTGCCAGCAGCAAGGGACTAGCGCCCGATAGCTCCTACAATGAGCAGTTCTTC.

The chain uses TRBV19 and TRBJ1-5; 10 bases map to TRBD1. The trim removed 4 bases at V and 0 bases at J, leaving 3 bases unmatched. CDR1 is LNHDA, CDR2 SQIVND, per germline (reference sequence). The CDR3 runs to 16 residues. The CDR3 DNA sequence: TGTGCCAGTAGTACCGGGACAGGGGATAGCAATCAGCCCCAGCATTTT. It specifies CASSTGTGDSNQPQHF.

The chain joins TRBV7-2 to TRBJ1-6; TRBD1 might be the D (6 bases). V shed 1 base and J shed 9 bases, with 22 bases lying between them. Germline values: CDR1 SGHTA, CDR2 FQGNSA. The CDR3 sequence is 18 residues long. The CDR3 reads CASSLVPPRQGHISPLHF. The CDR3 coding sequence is TGTGCCAGCAGCTTAGTACCCCCTCGGCAGGGACATATTTCACCCCTCCACTTT.

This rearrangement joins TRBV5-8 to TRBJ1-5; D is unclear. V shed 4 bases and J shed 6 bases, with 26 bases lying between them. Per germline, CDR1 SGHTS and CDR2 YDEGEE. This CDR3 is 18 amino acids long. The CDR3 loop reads CASSLPQMDSTRSQPQHF. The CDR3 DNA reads TGTGCCAGCAGCCTGCCTCAAATGGACTCAACCAGGAGTCAGCCCCAGCATTTT.

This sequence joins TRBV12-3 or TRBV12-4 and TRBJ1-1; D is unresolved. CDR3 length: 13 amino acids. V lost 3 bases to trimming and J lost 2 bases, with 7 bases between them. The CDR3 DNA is TGTGCCAGCAGTTTGGAGTTAAACACTGAAGCTTTCTTT. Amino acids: CASSLELNTEAFF.

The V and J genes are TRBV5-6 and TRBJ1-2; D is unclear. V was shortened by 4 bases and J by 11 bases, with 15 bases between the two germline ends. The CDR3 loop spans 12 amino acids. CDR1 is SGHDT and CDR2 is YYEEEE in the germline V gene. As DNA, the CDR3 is TGTGCCAGCAGCCCGACGGGGAGACTATACACCTTC. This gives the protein CASSPTGRLYTF.

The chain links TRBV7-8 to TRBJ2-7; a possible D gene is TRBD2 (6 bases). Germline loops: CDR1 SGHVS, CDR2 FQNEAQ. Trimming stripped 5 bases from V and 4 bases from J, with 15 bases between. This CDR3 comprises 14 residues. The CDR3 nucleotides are TGTGCCAGCAGCCCAGCGACTAGTTATTACGAGCAGTACTTC. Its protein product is CASSPATSYYEQYF.

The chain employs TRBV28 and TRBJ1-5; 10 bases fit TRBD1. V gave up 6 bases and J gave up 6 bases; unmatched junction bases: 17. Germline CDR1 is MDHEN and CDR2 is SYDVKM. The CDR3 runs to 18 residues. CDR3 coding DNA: TGTGCCAGCAGACCCCCCCGGGCGGGACAGGGGTCTGGTCAGCCCCAGCATTTT. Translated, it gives CASRPPRAGQGSGQPQHF. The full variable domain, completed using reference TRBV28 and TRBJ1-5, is DVKVTQSSRYLVKRTGEKVFLECVQDMDHENMFWYRQDPGLGLRLIYFSYDVKMKEKGDIPEGYSVSREKKERFSLILESASTNQTSMYLCASRPPRAGQGSGQPQHFGDGTRLSIL.

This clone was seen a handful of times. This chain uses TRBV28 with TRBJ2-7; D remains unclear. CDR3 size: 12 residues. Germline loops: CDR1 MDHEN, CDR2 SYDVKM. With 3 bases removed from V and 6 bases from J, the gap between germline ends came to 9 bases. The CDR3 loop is CASSFARGEQYF. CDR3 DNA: TGTGCCAGCAGTTTCGCCAGAGGCGAGCAGTACTTC.

CDR3 nucleotide sequence: TGTGCCAGCAGCCTAAGAGACGGGTCACCCCTCCACTTT. Translating gives CASSLRDGSPLHF. The V and J genes are TRBV3-1 (or the pseudogene TRBV3-2) and TRBJ1-6; D not resolved. The V gene lost 4 bases and the J gene lost 10 bases, with 11 bases spanning the gap. In germline, CDR1 is LGHDT, CDR2 YNNKEL (reference sequence). The CDR3 totals 13 residues.

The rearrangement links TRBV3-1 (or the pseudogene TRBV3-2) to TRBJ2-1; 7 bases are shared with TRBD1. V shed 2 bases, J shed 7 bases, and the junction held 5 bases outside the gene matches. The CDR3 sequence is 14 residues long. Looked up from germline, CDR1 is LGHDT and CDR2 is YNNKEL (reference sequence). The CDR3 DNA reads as TGTGCCAGCAGCCAACCGGGACAGATTAATGAGCAGTTCTTC. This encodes CASSQPGQINEQFF.

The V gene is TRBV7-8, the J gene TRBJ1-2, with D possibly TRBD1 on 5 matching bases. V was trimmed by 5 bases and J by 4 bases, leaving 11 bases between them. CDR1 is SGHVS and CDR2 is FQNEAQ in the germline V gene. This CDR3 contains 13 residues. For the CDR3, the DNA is TGTGCCAGCAGCGCGGCGGGGACCTATGGCTACACCTTC. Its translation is CASSAAGTYGYTF.

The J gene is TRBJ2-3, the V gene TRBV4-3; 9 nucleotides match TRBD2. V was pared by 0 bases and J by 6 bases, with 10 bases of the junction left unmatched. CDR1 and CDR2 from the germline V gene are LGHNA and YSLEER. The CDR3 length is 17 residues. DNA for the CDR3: TGCGCCAGCAGCCAAGAGGGTAGCGGGAGTATCTCGGATACGCAGTATTTT. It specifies CASSQEGSGSISDTQYF.

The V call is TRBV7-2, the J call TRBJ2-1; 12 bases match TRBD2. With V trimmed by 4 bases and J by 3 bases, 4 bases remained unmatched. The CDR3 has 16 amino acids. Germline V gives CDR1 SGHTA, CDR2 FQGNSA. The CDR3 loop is CASSSLAGGSYNEQFF. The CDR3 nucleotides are TGTGCCAGCAGCTCCCTAGCGGGAGGGAGCTACAATGAGCAGTTCTTC.

CDR3 region: CASSQLAAGAVEQYF. The CDR3, as DNA: TGTGCCAGCAGCCAGTTGGCAGCGGGAGCAGTCGAGCAGTACTTC. The V call is TRBV3-1 (or the pseudogene TRBV3-2), the J call TRBJ2-7, with TRBD2 matching 8 bases. The length of the CDR3 is 15 residues. V shed 3 bases and J 6 bases; nucleotides not matched to a gene: 10. Germline values: CDR1 LGHDT, CDR2 YNNKEL (reference sequence).